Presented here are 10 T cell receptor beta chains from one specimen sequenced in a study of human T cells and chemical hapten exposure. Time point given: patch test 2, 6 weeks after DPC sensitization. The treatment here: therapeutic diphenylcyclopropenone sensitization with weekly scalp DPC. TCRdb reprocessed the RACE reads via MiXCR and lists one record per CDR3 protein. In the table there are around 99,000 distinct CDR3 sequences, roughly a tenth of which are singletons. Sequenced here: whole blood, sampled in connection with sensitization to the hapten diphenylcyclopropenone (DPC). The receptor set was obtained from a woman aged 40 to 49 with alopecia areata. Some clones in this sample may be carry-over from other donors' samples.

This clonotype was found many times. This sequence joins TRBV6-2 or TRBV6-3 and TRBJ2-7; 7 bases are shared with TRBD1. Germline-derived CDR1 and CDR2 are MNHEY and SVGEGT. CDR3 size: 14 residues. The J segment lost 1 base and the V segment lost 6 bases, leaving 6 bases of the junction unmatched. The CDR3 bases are TGTGCCAGCAGGTACATGACAGGGTCCTACGAGCAGTACTTC. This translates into CASRYMTGSYEQYF.

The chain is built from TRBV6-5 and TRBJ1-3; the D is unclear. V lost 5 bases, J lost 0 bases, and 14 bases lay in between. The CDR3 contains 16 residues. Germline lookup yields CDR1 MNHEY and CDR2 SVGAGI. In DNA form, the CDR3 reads TGTGCCAGCAGTCCATTCGGCGGACCCTCTGGAAACACCATATATTTT. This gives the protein CASSPFGGPSGNTIYF.

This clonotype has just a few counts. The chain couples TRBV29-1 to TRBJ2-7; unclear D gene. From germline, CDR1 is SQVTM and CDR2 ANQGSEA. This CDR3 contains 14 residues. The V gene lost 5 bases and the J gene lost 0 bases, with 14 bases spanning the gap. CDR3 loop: CSVKGTVTSYEQYF. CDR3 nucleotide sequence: TGCAGCGTTAAAGGAACGGTGACCTCCTACGAGCAGTACTTC.

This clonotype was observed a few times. This CDR3 reads CASSPQGAQGYTF. CDR3 nucleotides: TGTGCCAGCAGTCCACAGGGGGCACAGGGCTACACCTTC. The chain uses TRBV28 and TRBJ1-2; 9 bases align to TRBD1. V lost 5 bases, J lost 8 bases, and 6 bases stayed unmatched. The CDR3 covers 13 residues. CDR1 is MDHEN and CDR2 is SYDVKM in the germline V gene.

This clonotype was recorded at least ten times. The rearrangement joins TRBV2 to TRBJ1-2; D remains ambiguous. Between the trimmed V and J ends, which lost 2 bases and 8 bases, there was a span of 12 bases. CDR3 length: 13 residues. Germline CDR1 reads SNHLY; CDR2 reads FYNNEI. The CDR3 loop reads CASSEQSNVGYTF. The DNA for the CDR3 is TGTGCCAGCAGTGAACAGTCGAACGTGGGCTACACCTTC.

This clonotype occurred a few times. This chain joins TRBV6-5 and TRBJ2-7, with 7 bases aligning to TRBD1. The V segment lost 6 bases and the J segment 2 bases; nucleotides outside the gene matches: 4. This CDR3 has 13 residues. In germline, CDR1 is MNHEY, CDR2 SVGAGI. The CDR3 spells CASRWTGTYEQYF. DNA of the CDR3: TGTGCCAGCAGGTGGACAGGAACCTACGAGCAGTACTTC.

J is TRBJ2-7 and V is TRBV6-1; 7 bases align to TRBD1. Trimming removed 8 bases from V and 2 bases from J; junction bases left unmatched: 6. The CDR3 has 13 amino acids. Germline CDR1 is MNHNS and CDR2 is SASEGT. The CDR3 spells CASRPGQTYEQYF. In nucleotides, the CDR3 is TGTGCCAGCCGACCGGGACAGACCTACGAGCAGTACTTC.

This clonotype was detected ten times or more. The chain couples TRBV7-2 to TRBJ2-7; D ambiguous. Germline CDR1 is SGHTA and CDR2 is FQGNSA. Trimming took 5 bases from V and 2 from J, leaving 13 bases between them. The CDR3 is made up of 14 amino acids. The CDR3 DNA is TGTGCCAGCAGCCTAATGCAGATCACCTACGAGCAGTACTTC. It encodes CASSLMQITYEQYF. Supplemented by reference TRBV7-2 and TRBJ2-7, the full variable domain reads GAGVSQSPSNKVTEKGKDVELRCDPISGHTALYWYRQSLGQGLEFLIYFQGNSAPDKSGLPSDRFSAERTGGSVSTLTIQRTQQEDSAVYLCASSLMQITYEQYFGPGTRLTVT.

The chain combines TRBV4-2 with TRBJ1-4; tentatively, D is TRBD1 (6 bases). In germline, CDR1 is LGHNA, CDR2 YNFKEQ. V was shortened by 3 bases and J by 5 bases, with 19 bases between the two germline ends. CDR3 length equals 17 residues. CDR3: CASSHPRQTGLNEKLFF. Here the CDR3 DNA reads TGTGCCAGCAGCCACCCCAGGCAGACAGGACTCAATGAAAAACTGTTTTTT.

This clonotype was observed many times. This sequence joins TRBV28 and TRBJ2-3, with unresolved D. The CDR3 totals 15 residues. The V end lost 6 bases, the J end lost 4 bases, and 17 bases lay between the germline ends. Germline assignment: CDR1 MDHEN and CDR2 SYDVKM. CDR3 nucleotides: TGTGCCAGCAGCCACACAAGGACCAGTGCAGATACGCAGTATTTT. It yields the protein CASSHTRTSADTQYF.